Following are 31 T cell receptor beta chains from one sample sequenced in a study of neurological immune-mediated disorders (dated by TCRdb to the late 2010s). The time point label corresponds to: longitudinal time-point 1 (baseline). The library relied on 5' RACE. The sequencer listed for this sample is Illumina HiSeq 2500. TCRdb reanalyzed the raw reads on its own, using fastp at Q25 for trimming and MiXCR for clone calling, and kept in-frame beta chains. Every distinct CDR3 protein forms one entry, paired with its most common genes and DNA. This sample gives fewer than 90,000 distinct CDR3 sequences in total; 10% to 13% of them show up just once. Approximately 10% of the sample comes from the top ten. Sequencing was carried out using PBMCs. The receptors originated from a man aged 25 to 45 in good health.

There are many counts of this clonotype. The chain combines TRBV27 with TRBJ2-3; TRBD2 is a possible D gene (6 bases). V was pared by 2 bases and J by 4 bases, with 13 bases between. CDR1 is MNHEY, CDR2 SMNVEV, per germline (reference sequence). The CDR3 is made up of 15 amino acids. The CDR3 loop reads CASSLLGRGSDTQYF. CDR3 coding DNA: TGTGCCAGCAGTTTACTCGGGAGAGGTTCAGATACGCAGTATTTT.

This clonotype was found a few times. The V call is TRBV29-1, the J call TRBJ2-2; 13 bases align to TRBD2. Germline loops: CDR1 SQVTM, CDR2 ANQGSEA. Trimming took 4 bases from V and 4 from J; bases not matched to a gene: 6. The CDR3 is 16 amino acids. CDR3 amino acids: CSVVGLAGVGTGELFF. For the CDR3, the DNA is TGCAGCGTTGTCGGACTAGCGGGAGTTGGCACCGGGGAGCTGTTTTTT.

This clonotype was recorded many times. The gene calls are TRBV7-9 and TRBJ1-6; tentatively, D is TRBD1 (5 bases). Germline loops: CDR1 SEHNR, CDR2 FQNEAQ (reference sequence). This CDR3 contains 16 residues. V was pared by 5 bases and J by 10 bases, with 21 bases between. CDR3: CASSLTMVGVGSPLHF. The CDR3 DNA is TGTGCCAGCAGCCTGACGATGGTGGGGGTTGGGTCACCCCTCCACTTT. The full variable domain, its missing parts supplied by reference TRBV7-9 and TRBJ1-6, is DTGVSQNPRHKITKRGQNVTFRCDPISEHNRLYWYRQTLGQGPEFLTYFQNEAQLEKSRLLSDRFSAERPKGSFSTLEIQRTEQGDSAMYLCASSLTMVGVGSPLHFGNGTRLTVT.

The chain has TRBV14 and TRBJ2-5; 10 bases are a match to TRBD1. After removal of 1 base from V and 4 bases from J, the junction contained 6 bases not matched to a gene. This CDR3 spans 16 amino acids. The germline V gene has CDR1 SGHDN and CDR2 FVKESK. For the CDR3, the DNA is TGTGCCAGCAGCCAAGTGGGACAGGGGCGCCCAGAGACCCAGTACTTC. It is translated as CASSQVGQGRPETQYF.

This clonotype was seen at least ten times. The chain joins TRBV20-1 to TRBJ1-6; no firm D call. The CDR3 is made up of 15 amino acids. The germline gives CDR1 DFQATT, CDR2 SNEGSKA (reference sequence). Trimming removed 3 bases from V and 5 bases from J, with 14 bases in between. This CDR3 is CSASDSPGNNSPLHF. The DNA of the CDR3 is TGCAGTGCTAGTGACTCCCCGGGGAATAATTCACCCCTCCACTTT.

This clonotype occurred many times. The gene calls are TRBV7-8 and TRBJ2-5, with D perhaps TRBD1 (5 bases). Germline V lookup: CDR1 SGHVS, CDR2 FQNEAQ. The CDR3 runs 14 residues. V shed 4 bases and J shed 1 base, with 10 bases lying between them. The CDR3 loop reads CASSSRQTQETQYF. Here the CDR3 DNA reads TGTGCCAGCAGCTCCCGACAGACCCAAGAGACCCAGTACTTC. Full variable domain (missing parts from reference TRBV7-8 and TRBJ2-5): GAGVSQSPRYKVAKRGQDVALRCDPISGHVSLFWYQQALGQGPEFLTYFQNEAQLDKSGLPSDRFFAERPEGSVSTLKIQRTQQEDSAVYLCASSSRQTQETQYFGPGTRLLVL.

This clonotype was found many times. The chain recombines TRBV5-1 with TRBJ1-1; no reliable D call. V lost 4 bases to trimming and J lost 1 base, with 14 bases between them. The CDR3 length is 15 residues. Per germline, CDR1 SGHRS and CDR2 YFSETQ. The CDR3 DNA follows: TGCGCCAGCAGCCTGGCAGAATCAGGGAACACTGAAGCTTTCTTT. Its protein product is CASSLAESGNTEAFF. The full variable domain, completed using reference TRBV5-1 and TRBJ1-1, is KAGVTQTPRYLIKTRGQQVTLSCSPISGHRSVSWYQQTPGQGLQFLFEYFSETQRNKGNFPGRFSGRQFSNSRSEMNVSTLELGDSALYLCASSLAESGNTEAFFGQGTRLTVV.

This clonotype was seen many times. The chain carries TRBV7-2 and TRBJ2-3; TRBD2 aligns across 11 bases. Germline CDR1 SGHTA, CDR2 FQGNSA. Unmatched junction bases numbered 14, after V lost 8 bases and J lost 7 bases. The CDR3 covers 16 residues. The CDR3 DNA sequence: TGTGCCAGCCCCGGGGTAGCGGGAGGGCCCGGATATACGCAGTATTTT. It is translated as CASPGVAGGPGYTQYF.

The table lists this clonotype with many counts. The chain employs TRBV29-1 and TRBJ1-6; D is unclear. The CDR3 loop spans 13 amino acids. Trimming stripped 4 bases from V and 6 bases from J, with 10 bases between. Germline lookup yields CDR1 SQVTM and CDR2 ANQGSEA. CDR3 sequence reads: CSVGQSSNSPLHF. The DNA of the CDR3 is TGCAGCGTTGGGCAGAGCAGTAATTCACCCCTCCACTTT. Looking up the rest from reference TRBV29-1 and TRBJ1-6 gives the full variable domain: SAVISQKPSRDICQRGTSLTIQCQVDSQVTMMFWYRQQPGQSLTLIATANQGSEATYESGFVIDKFPISRPNLTFSTLTVSNMSPEDSSIYLCSVGQSSNSPLHFGNGTRLTVT.

At least ten counts were recorded for this clonotype. The V gene is TRBV20-1, the J gene TRBJ2-7; tentatively, D is TRBD1 (5 bases). Germline lookup yields CDR1 DFQATT and CDR2 SNEGSKA (reference sequence). The CDR3 loop spans 15 amino acids. Trimming pared 7 bases from V and 0 bases from J, leaving 19 bases between. The CDR3 is CSGRDTRQSSYEQYF. CDR3 nucleotides: TGCAGTGGGAGAGATACGAGACAGAGCTCCTACGAGCAGTACTTC.

This clonotype was picked up many times. This chain links TRBV7-9 with TRBJ2-3, with no clear D. V was trimmed by 4 bases and J by 2 bases, leaving 10 bases between them. This CDR3 is 14 amino acids long. Germline V CDR1 and CDR2: SEHNR, FQNEAQ (reference sequence). The chain's CDR3 is CASSSGSFTDTQYF. CDR3 coding DNA: TGTGCCAGCAGCTCTGGGTCCTTCACAGATACGCAGTATTTT.

This clonotype was seen only a few times. CDR3: CAISIQGSNQPQHF. The CDR3 DNA follows: TGTGCCATCAGTATTCAGGGTAGCAATCAGCCCCAGCATTTT. The chain carries TRBV10-3 and TRBJ1-5; D is perhaps TRBD1 (5 bases). This CDR3 spans 14 amino acids. Germline CDR1 ENHRY, CDR2 SYGVKD. The ends were cut back, 5 bases at V and 0 bases at J, with 8 bases in the middle.

This clonotype was observed many times. The J gene is TRBJ2-1, the V gene TRBV5-1; 8 bases line up with TRBD2. V dropped 4 bases and J dropped 0; count of bases not matched to a gene: 6. The germline CDR1 and CDR2 sequences are SGHRS and YFSETQ. The CDR3 extends over 16 amino acids. The CDR3 loop is CASSQTSGSSYNEQFF. The CDR3 DNA is TGCGCCAGCAGCCAAACTAGCGGCAGCTCCTACAATGAGCAGTTCTTC.

This clonotype was detected ten times or more. V usage is TRBV5-1 and J usage is TRBJ2-7; TRBD2 might be the D (5 bases). This CDR3 is 15 amino acids long. Germline V gene data show CDR1 as SGHRS and CDR2 as YFSETQ. V was shortened by 0 bases and J by 4 bases, with 14 bases between the two germline ends. CDR3 residues: CASSLDLAQTYEQYF. The CDR3 region has the DNA TGCGCCAGCAGCTTGGACCTAGCCCAAACATACGAGCAGTACTTC.

Many counts were recorded for this clonotype. V is TRBV29-1 and J is TRBJ2-7; 10 bases line up with TRBD1. The CDR3 covers 15 residues. The V gene end was trimmed by 3 bases and the J gene end by 12 bases; junction bases not matched to a gene: 17. Germline values: CDR1 SQVTM, CDR2 ANQGSEA. CDR3 region: CSVDGGPGQGPGRYF. CDR3 coding DNA: TGCAGCGTTGACGGCGGCCCGGGACAGGGGCCCGGAAGGTACTTC.

The table lists this clonotype with many counts. The V call is TRBV27, the J call TRBJ2-1, with 7 bases aligning to TRBD2. The CDR3 has 18 amino acids. Germline CDR1 reads MNHEY; CDR2 reads SMNVEV (reference sequence). Unmatched junction bases numbered 15, after V lost 5 bases and J lost 2 bases. The CDR3 DNA reads as TGTGCCAGCAGTCCTTTAGGCCCCCGGCTAGCGGCCTACAATGAGCAGTTCTTC. The encoded protein is CASSPLGPRLAAYNEQFF.

This clonotype has at least ten counts. This chain uses TRBV7-2 with TRBJ2-7, with 14 bases fitting TRBD2. Germline V gives CDR1 SGHTA, CDR2 FQGNSA. The CDR3 has 15 residues. With V trimmed by 6 bases and J by 7 bases, 8 bases remained unmatched. The CDR3 spells CASSTGLAGGWEQYF. The CDR3 DNA reads TGTGCCAGCAGTACAGGACTAGCGGGAGGTTGGGAGCAGTACTTC.

This clonotype has at least ten counts. The chain recombines TRBV4-2 with TRBJ2-1, with TRBD2 identical over 9 bases. CDR1 is LGHNA, CDR2 YNFKEQ, per germline. The V and J ends lost 3 bases and 1 base, in that order; junction bases with no gene match: 13. CDR3 size: 19 residues. The CDR3 DNA reads as TGTGCCAGCAGCCATCTAAAGGTAGCGGGAGAAGTATCCTACAATGAGCAGTTCTTC. Translating it yields CASSHLKVAGEVSYNEQFF.

The gene calls are TRBV18 and TRBJ2-5; D is uncertain. There are 13 residues in the CDR3. V lost 0 bases to trimming and J lost 7 bases, with 9 bases between them. Germline CDR1 KGHSH, CDR2 LQKENI. CDR3 DNA: TGTGCCAGCTCACCACCGGAATTATGGACCCAGTACTTC. This encodes CASSPPELWTQYF. Full variable domain (rest looked up from reference TRBV18 and TRBJ2-5): NAGVMQNPRHLVRRRGQEARLRCSPMKGHSHVYWYRQLPEEGLKFMVYLQKENIIDESGMPKERFSAEFPKEGPSILRIQQVVRGDSAAYFCASSPPELWTQYFGPGTRLLVL.

This clonotype was observed many times. This chain links TRBV5-5 with TRBJ1-6, with 10 bases lining up with TRBD1. J was trimmed by 10 bases and V by 0 bases; bases with no gene match: 4. Germline CDR1 is SGHKS and CDR2 is YYEKEE (reference sequence). The CDR3 length is 15 residues. The CDR3 DNA is TGTGCCAGCAGCTTGGATGACAGGGGGCCATCACCCCTCCACTTT. Translated, it gives CASSLDDRGPSPLHF.

Many counts were recorded for this clonotype. The chain joins TRBV4-1 to TRBJ2-1, with 8 bases matching TRBD2. Germline values: CDR1 MGHRA, CDR2 YSYEKL. This CDR3 is built from 18 residues. V dropped 0 bases and J dropped 0; count of bases not matched to a gene: 7. CDR3: CASSQELAGTSSYNEQFF. The CDR3 region has the DNA TGCGCCAGCAGCCAAGAATTAGCGGGAACGAGCTCCTACAATGAGCAGTTCTTC.

This clonotype was counted ten times or more. The chain combines TRBV15 with TRBJ2-5, with D tentatively TRBD2 (6 bases). The CDR3 length is 14 residues. V lost 5 bases, J lost 1 base, and 11 bases lay in between. Germline CDR1 and CDR2: LNHNV and YYDKDF (reference sequence). Here the CDR3 DNA reads TGTGCCACCAGCGCGCGGGGCATCCAAGAGACCCAGTACTTC. Residues: CATSARGIQETQYF.

This clonotype was observed at least ten times. The chain joins TRBV29-1 to TRBJ2-1, with D hard to call. The germline gives CDR1 SQVTM, CDR2 ANQGSEA. This CDR3 is built from 10 residues. V lost 4 bases and J lost 7, with 5 bases in between. DNA of the CDR3: TGCAGCGTTGGGTGGAATGAGCAGTTCTTC. Amino acid sequence: CSVGWNEQFF.

This clonotype was counted at least ten times. The chain combines TRBV10-3 with TRBJ1-2, with TRBD1 identical over 10 bases. This CDR3 has 16 amino acids. The germline CDR1 and CDR2 sequences are ENHRY and SYGVKD. Trimming removed 6 bases from V and 4 bases from J; junction bases left unmatched: 11. The DNA for the CDR3 is TGTGCCATCAGAAATAACCGGGACAGGGGTGCCTATGGCTACACCTTC. Translated, it gives CAIRNNRDRGAYGYTF.

This clonotype has ten or more counts. This chain joins TRBV20-1 and TRBJ2-3; perhaps TRBD1 as D (6 bases). This CDR3 has 14 amino acids. V was shortened by 6 bases and J by 0 bases, with 13 bases between the two germline ends. The germline CDR1 and CDR2 sequences are DFQATT and SNEGSKA (reference sequence). CDR3 amino acids: CSAEQGTSTDTQYF. As DNA, the CDR3 is TGCAGTGCCGAACAGGGAACTAGCACAGATACGCAGTATTTT.

Note on this clonotype: A read error may be the cause here, since a much bigger clone is one base away. The V call is TRBV10-1, the J call TRBJ2-7; 7 bases agree with TRBD2. Per the germline V gene, CDR1 is WNHNN and CDR2 is SYGVQD (reference sequence). CDR3 size: 12 residues. CDR3 sequence reads: CSSSDGGVEQYF. The DNA for the CDR3 is TGCTCCAGCTCAGATGGGGGGGTCGAGCAGTACTTC.

At least ten counts were recorded for this clonotype. Here the CDR3 DNA reads TGTGCCATCAGTGAGAACACAGGGGCCGGGGGCAATCAGCCCCAGCATTTT. Translating it yields CAISENTGAGGNQPQHF. This sequence joins TRBV10-3 and TRBJ1-5; 7 nucleotides align to TRBD1. After removal of 2 bases from V and 2 bases from J, the junction contained 9 bases not matched to a gene. This CDR3 region has 17 residues. Germline V gene data show CDR1 as ENHRY and CDR2 as SYGVKD.

This clonotype was seen ten or more times. The DNA of the CDR3 is TGTGCCAGCAGCGTAGTTGGAGGGACAGGGTTCACTGAAGCTTTCTTT. It is translated as CASSVVGGTGFTEAFF. The chain recombines TRBV9 with TRBJ1-1; 9 bases are shared with TRBD1. The CDR3 extends over 16 amino acids. V lost 0 bases and J lost 4; bases outside the gene matches: 7. Germline V gives CDR1 SGDLS, CDR2 YYNGEE.

Concerning this clonotype itself: At one of its ends the junction is not consistent with the germline gene, which may arise from a read error. The chain has TRBV20-1 and TRBJ2-1; 9 positions match TRBD2. The CDR3 is made up of 14 amino acids. Looked up from germline, CDR1 is DFQATT and CDR2 is SNEGSKA (reference sequence). Here the CDR3 DNA reads TGCAGTTCTAGGTCAGCGGGAGGCTATAATGAGCAGTTCTTC. It codes for CSSRSAGGYNEQFF.

Many counts were recorded for this clonotype. This chain joins TRBV7-2 and TRBJ1-2; 7 bases map to TRBD1. CDR3 length: 15 residues. V was clipped by 1 base and J by 4 bases; unmatched bases: 6. Germline V gene lookup returns CDR1 SGHTA and CDR2 FQGNSA. The CDR3 region has the DNA TGTGCCAGCAGCTTAGACAGGGGAAGTGTCTATGGCTACACCTTC. This gives the protein CASSLDRGSVYGYTF.

The table lists this clonotype with many counts. The rearrangement uses TRBV5-1 and TRBJ2-3; the match to TRBD2 covers 7 bases. J lost 3 bases, V lost 4 bases, and 8 bases had no gene match. CDR1 and CDR2 (germline): SGHRS, YFSETQ. The CDR3 is made up of 15 amino acids. CDR3 DNA sequence: TGCGCCAGCAGCCTCCGGATTAGCGGGACAGATACGCAGTATTTT. Its protein is CASSLRISGTDTQYF.